Each of the 29 T cell receptor beta chains below was sequenced from the same sample in a study of blood T cell repertoires in COVID-19. Generated by immunoSEQ multiplex PCR, the TCRdb table keeps only in-frame clones and is missing some. Of roughly 150,000 clones listed, 88% are singletons. The sample comprised peripheral blood. These receptors were taken from a woman aged 70-85 years with acute or convalescent COVID-19.

The J gene is TRBJ2-1, the V gene TRBV5-1, with 11 bases fitting TRBD2. With 1 base clipped from V and 4 bases from J, the junction kept 4 bases outside the gene matches. The CDR3 runs to 16 residues. Germline loops: CDR1 SGHRS, CDR2 YFSETQ. For the CDR3, the DNA is TGCGCCAGCAGCTTGCCGAGACTAGCGGGGTACAATGAGCAGTTCTTC. Translated: CASSLPRLAGYNEQFF.

The V gene is TRBV18, the J gene TRBJ1-1, with a tentative D call TRBD1 (5 bases). Germline loops: CDR1 KGHSH, CDR2 LQKENI. With 6 bases removed from V and 5 bases from J, the gap between germline ends came to 10 bases. This CDR3 spans 12 amino acids. In DNA form, the CDR3 reads TGTGCCAGCTCGAGGGACTCGACTGAAGCTTTCTTT. It codes for CASSRDSTEAFF.

The V and J genes are TRBV19 and TRBJ2-5; unclear D gene. CDR1 and CDR2 from the germline V gene are LNHDA and SQIVND (reference sequence). The CDR3 length is 14 residues. Trimming removed 4 bases at V and 5 bases at J, with 14 bases between. The CDR3 loop is CASSTTGRAETQYF. The CDR3 DNA sequence: TGTGCCAGTAGTACAACCGGCCGAGCGGAGACCCAGTACTTC.

The CDR3 DNA follows: TGTGCCAGCAGTTTAGACAGGGGGCTATCACCCCTCCACTTT. This encodes CASSLDRGLSPLHF. The V and J genes are TRBV27 and TRBJ1-6; TRBD1 aligns across 10 bases. CDR3 size: 14 residues. J lost 10 bases, V lost 2 bases, and 2 bases had no gene match. Per germline, CDR1 MNHEY and CDR2 SMNVEV (reference sequence).

This clone was found a few times. This specimen includes other DNA sequences encoding the same CDR3. The CDR3 nucleotides are TGCAGTGCTAGAGAGGGAGCTGGCTACACCTTC. Translation gives CSAREGAGYTF. The chain carries TRBV20-1 and TRBJ1-2, with D unresolved. Germline CDR1 DFQATT, CDR2 SNEGSKA (reference sequence). The CDR3 runs to 11 residues. Trimming took 0 bases from V and 7 from J, leaving 6 bases between them.

The CDR3 here is CASTGTGNYGYTF. The CDR3 DNA is TGTGCCAGCACCGGGACAGGGAACTATGGCTACACCTTC. This chain connects TRBV6-5 to TRBJ1-2; 9 positions agree with TRBD1. J lost 2 bases, V lost 7 bases, and 2 bases had no gene match. The CDR3 is 13 residues long. From germline, CDR1 is MNHEY and CDR2 SVGAGI.

The chain joins TRBV18 to TRBJ2-1, with 10 nucleotides matching TRBD2. Germline V gene lookup returns CDR1 KGHSH and CDR2 LQKENI. This CDR3 has 17 amino acids. The V and J ends lost 1 base and 5 bases, in that order; junction bases with no gene match: 8. The CDR3 loop is CASSPLPSGGPHNEQFF. The CDR3 DNA follows: TGTGCCAGCTCACCACTCCCTAGCGGGGGACCCCACAATGAGCAGTTCTTC.

The rearrangement joins TRBV4-1 to TRBJ2-1; D might be TRBD1 (6 bases). Germline CDR1 is MGHRA and CDR2 is YSYEKL. Deletions cut 2 bases from V and 5 bases from J, with 10 bases between. There are 14 residues in the CDR3. CDR3 in amino acids: CASSQPGEHNEQFF. The CDR3 DNA reads TGCGCCAGCAGCCAACCAGGGGAGCACAATGAGCAGTTCTTC.

This chain uses TRBV3-1 (or the pseudogene TRBV3-2) with TRBJ2-6; the D gene is possibly TRBD2 (6 bases). Per the germline V gene, CDR1 is LGHDT and CDR2 is YNNKEL (reference sequence). CDR3 length equals 18 residues. Trimming left V 0 bases short and J 3 bases short, with 15 bases between. CDR3 amino acids: CASSQEGVLAYGANVLTF. The CDR3 bases are TGTGCCAGCAGCCAAGAGGGGGTTCTAGCGTATGGGGCCAACGTCCTGACTTTC.

This chain links TRBV5-5 with TRBJ1-1, with a possible D match to TRBD1 (5 bases). The CDR3 spans 16 residues. Trimming cost V 0 bases and J 5 bases, with 17 bases left between them. The germline V gene encodes CDR1 SGHKS and CDR2 YYEKEE (reference sequence). The CDR3 DNA sequence: TGTGCCAGCAGCTTGGGACCTGGGGGAGGGGTTACTGAAGCTTTCTTT. This translates into CASSLGPGGGVTEAFF.

The chain recombines TRBV7-8 with TRBJ2-5, with 10 bases lining up with TRBD2. Germline trimming cut 8 bases from V and 2 bases from J; bases unmatched to any gene: 17. The CDR3 is made up of 18 amino acids. In germline, CDR1 is SGHVS, CDR2 FQNEAQ. CDR3 residues: CASCSLHATSGSQETQYF. CDR3 nucleotide sequence: TGTGCCAGCTGCTCCTTACACGCGACTAGCGGGTCTCAAGAGACCCAGTACTTC. The entire variable domain, with the rest obtained from reference TRBV7-8 and TRBJ2-5, is as follows: GAGVSQSPRYKVAKRGQDVALRCDPISGHVSLFWYQQALGQGPEFLTYFQNEAQLDKSGLPSDRFFAERPEGSVSTLKIQRTQQEDSAVYLCASCSLHATSGSQETQYFGPGTRLLVL.

The J gene is TRBJ1-5, the V gene TRBV30; 7 bases line up with TRBD1. This CDR3 spans 13 amino acids. Looked up from germline, CDR1 is GTSNPN and CDR2 is SVGIG (reference sequence). The V and J ends lost 2 bases and 6 bases, in that order; junction bases with no gene match: 4. This CDR3 reads CAWSRQGSQPQHF. CDR3 DNA sequence: TGTGCCTGGAGTAGACAGGGAAGTCAGCCCCAGCATTTT.

V and J are TRBV5-1 and TRBJ2-1; no reliable D call. CDR1 is SGHRS and CDR2 is YFSETQ in the germline V gene. Deletions cut 4 bases from V and 1 base from J, with 12 bases between. This CDR3 comprises 15 residues. The CDR3: CASSPVPESYNEQFF. As DNA, the CDR3 is TGCGCCAGCAGCCCCGTCCCAGAATCCTACAATGAGCAGTTCTTC.

The chain carries TRBV28 and TRBJ2-1; tentative D call: TRBD2 (6 bases). The germline CDR1 and CDR2 sequences are MDHEN and SYDVKM. V lost 7 bases and J 7 bases, leaving 20 bases between the germline ends. The CDR3 covers 15 residues. CDR3: CASKSSGWRKNEQFF. The CDR3 bases are TGTGCCAGCAAATCGAGCGGGTGGAGAAAAAATGAGCAGTTCTTC.

The chain combines TRBV11-2 with TRBJ2-2, with D maybe TRBD1 (6 bases). Germline lookup yields CDR1 SGHAT and CDR2 FQNNGV. Trimming stripped 4 bases from V and 4 bases from J, with 13 bases between. CDR3 length: 15 amino acids. In DNA form, the CDR3 reads TGTGCCAGCAGCTATATCAGGGGTAGCACCGGGGAGCTGTTTTTT. It codes for CASSYIRGSTGELFF.

The chain combines TRBV9 with TRBJ1-4, with a possible D match to TRBD1 (5 bases). V was cut by 5 bases and J by 8 bases, with 13 bases left in between. The CDR3 runs 13 residues. CDR1 and CDR2 (germline): SGDLS, YYNGEE. CDR3 in amino acids: CASSPQGGEKLFF. The DNA of the CDR3 is TGTGCCAGCAGTCCCCAGGGTGGAGAAAAACTGTTTTTT.

The chain is built from TRBV5-1 and TRBJ1-1, with TRBD1 identical over 8 bases. This CDR3 is built from 20 residues. The germline CDR1 and CDR2 sequences are SGHRS and YFSETQ. Trimming cost V 4 bases and J 3 bases; bases outside gene matches: 23. The CDR3: CASSVYTGGIFVSGDTEAFF. DNA of the CDR3: TGCGCCAGCAGCGTTTATACAGGGGGAATCTTTGTTTCGGGGGACACTGAAGCTTTCTTT.

The chain links TRBV3-1 (or the pseudogene TRBV3-2) to TRBJ1-3, with 9 bases matching TRBD1. The V segment lost 1 base and the J segment 11 bases; nucleotides outside the gene matches: 12. Germline V gene sequence: CDR1 LGHDT, CDR2 YNNKEL (reference sequence). The CDR3 loop spans 16 amino acids. For the CDR3, the DNA is TGTGCCAGCAGCCAAGGGACAGGGGACTCGGTACACGCCATATATTTT. It specifies CASSQGTGDSVHAIYF.

As DNA, the CDR3 is TGCGCCAGCAGTGACCCCGGGACAGGGTTATACGAGCAGTACTTC. Its translation: CASSDPGTGLYEQYF. The chain links TRBV10-1 to TRBJ2-7; 9 nucleotides line up with TRBD1. Germline V CDR1 and CDR2: WNHNN, SYGVQD (reference sequence). The CDR3 loop spans 15 amino acids. V lost 3 bases to trimming and J lost 4 bases; unmatched junction nucleotides: 7.

The J gene is TRBJ2-5, the V gene TRBV2; D gene uncertain. The germline V gene encodes CDR1 SNHLY and CDR2 FYNNEI. V shed 9 bases and J shed 4 bases, with 9 bases lying between them. This CDR3 spans 11 amino acids. CDR3: CARSDRETQYF. DNA of the CDR3: TGTGCCAGGTCCGATAGAGAGACCCAGTACTTC. The entire variable domain, with the rest obtained from reference TRBV2 and TRBJ2-5, is as follows: EPEVTQTPSHQVTQMGQEVILRCVPISNHLYFYWYRQILGQKVEFLVSFYNNEISEKSEIFDDQFSVERPDGSNFTLKIRSTKLEDSAMYFCARSDRETQYFGPGTRLLVL.

V and J are TRBV6-2 or TRBV6-3 and TRBJ1-5; TRBD1 matches 10 bases. CDR3 length equals 20 residues. The trim removed 2 bases at V and 3 bases at J, leaving 16 bases unmatched. The germline V gene encodes CDR1 MNHEY and CDR2 SVGEGT. This CDR3 is CASSYDPGQGRGLVNQPQHF. The CDR3 nucleotides read TGTGCCAGCAGTTACGATCCGGGACAGGGGAGGGGACTGGTCAATCAGCCCCAGCATTTT.

The rearrangement joins TRBV5-1 to TRBJ1-2; D ambiguous. V shed 4 bases and J shed 3 bases, with 22 bases lying between them. Germline V lookup: CDR1 SGHRS, CDR2 YFSETQ. The CDR3 length is 17 residues. Written as DNA, the CDR3 is TGCGCCAGCAGCACCGCCTCGTCGGGGAGCTCCTACTATGGCTACACCTTC. As protein: CASSTASSGSSYYGYTF. Together with reference TRBV5-1 and TRBJ1-2, the CDR3 gives the full variable domain: KAGVTQTPRYLIKTRGQQVTLSCSPISGHRSVSWYQQTPGQGLQFLFEYFSETQRNKGNFPGRFSGRQFSNSRSEMNVSTLELGDSALYLCASSTASSGSSYYGYTFGSGTRLTVV.

The chain combines TRBV7-9 with TRBJ1-4, with TRBD1 as a possible D gene (6 bases). Trimming took off 3 bases at V and 8 bases at J, with 16 bases between the two ends. This CDR3 has 15 residues. Germline-derived CDR1 and CDR2 are SEHNR and FQNEAQ (reference sequence). The CDR3 bases are TGTGCCAGCAGCTTGAAAACAGGGCTTGGAGAAAAACTGTTTTTT. Translation: CASSLKTGLGEKLFF.

This chain uses TRBV30 with TRBJ1-4; D perhaps matches TRBD1 (5 bases). V lost 3 bases to trimming and J lost 5 bases, with 13 bases between them. Germline values: CDR1 GTSNPN, CDR2 SVGIG (reference sequence). This CDR3 is built from 14 residues. In DNA form, the CDR3 reads TGTGCCTGGAGCGGCGGAGGGGTGAATGAAAAACTGTTTTTT. Translated, it gives CAWSGGGVNEKLFF.

The rearrangement joins TRBV5-1 to TRBJ1-2, with 8 bases aligning to TRBD1. The germline CDR1 and CDR2 sequences are SGHRS and YFSETQ. There are 15 residues in the CDR3. Unmatched junction bases numbered 4, after V lost 0 bases and J lost 3 bases. The CDR3 loop is CASSLVAGGDYGYTF. CDR3 nucleotide sequence: TGCGCCAGCAGCTTGGTGGCAGGGGGCGACTATGGCTACACCTTC.

As to this clone: At one boundary the junction diverges from the germline segment, which might be a read error. The chain has TRBV12-5 and TRBJ2-1, with 8 bases matching TRBD1. This CDR3 is built from 15 residues. Germline V gives CDR1 LGHNT, CDR2 FRNRAP. DNA of the CDR3: TGTGCTAGTGGTTTGGTGGACAGGGCGAGTGGGGCGGTCGTCTTC. Amino acid sequence: CASGLVDRASGAVVF. The whole variable domain, filled in from reference TRBV12-5 and TRBJ2-1, reads DARVTQTPRHKVTEMGQEVTMRCQPILGHNTVFWYRQTMMQGLELLAYFRNRAPLDDSGMPKDRFSAEMPDATLATLKIQPSEPRDSAVYFCASGLVDRASGAVVFGPGTRLTVL.

This chain connects TRBV15 to TRBJ2-7; D is ambiguous. The CDR3 is made up of 14 amino acids. V was shortened by 0 bases and J by 2 bases, with 8 bases between the two germline ends. The V gene's germline CDR1 is LNHNV and CDR2 YYDKDF (reference sequence). The CDR3 bases are TGTGCCACCAGCAGAGATCGCGGCGCCTACGAGCAGTACTTC. This sequence encodes CATSRDRGAYEQYF.

This chain joins TRBV20-1 and TRBJ2-6; 7 nucleotides align to TRBD1. Germline assignment: CDR1 DFQATT and CDR2 SNEGSKA (reference sequence). Unmatched junction bases numbered 2, after V lost 3 bases and J lost 0 bases. The CDR3 is 15 residues long. The chain's CDR3 is CSASPGGSGANVLTF. The DNA of the CDR3 is TGCAGTGCTAGTCCAGGGGGCTCTGGGGCCAACGTCCTGACTTTC.

This chain uses TRBV10-3 with TRBJ2-3, with TRBD2 matching over 15 bases. Germline V gives CDR1 ENHRY, CDR2 SYGVKD. V was clipped by 3 bases and J by 2 bases; unmatched bases: 9. The CDR3 totals 19 residues. The CDR3 sequence: CAISDPGLAGGLLTDTQYF. The CDR3 region has the DNA TGTGCCATCAGTGATCCGGGACTAGCGGGGGGTTTACTCACAGATACGCAGTATTTT.